A selection of T cell receptor beta chains follows, all from one sample in a study of T-cell memory formation after mild COVID-19. One entry per CDR3 protein results from TCRdb running MiXCR on the 5' RACE reads. This table has about 130,000 distinct CDR3 sequences, more than 15% appearing once. Sequencing was done on a sample of PBMCs or a T cell subset sorted from them (not recorded which). Every receptor here comes from a man aged 18 to 35 who had mild COVID-19 (a few samples of this study predate the infection). Cell type and time point are not known. The CDR3 runs from the conserved cysteine through the conserved F or W. A D gene is named only where the DNA matches it firmly. Only part of the rows carry a size: once, few, many, or a class if the clone is expanded.

clone size	V gene	J gene	D gene	CDR3 DNA	CDR3 protein
few	TRBV12-3/TRBV12-4	TRBJ1-6	NA	TGTGCCAGCAGCCCCCAAAGGGATTCACCCCTCCACTTT	CASSPQRDSPLHF
few	TRBV5-1	TRBJ1-1	NA	TGCGCCAGCAGCTTGAGTCTGTCCACTGAAGCTTTCTTT	CASSLSLSTEAFF
NA	TRBV18	TRBJ1-2	TRBD1	TGTGCCAGCTCAAGGGGACAGGATGGCTACACCTTC	CASSRGQDGYTF
NA	TRBV9	TRBJ2-5	NA	TGTGCCAGCAGCGTGTTTTTGACAGGCCAAGAGACCCAGTACTTC	CASSVFLTGQETQYF
few	TRBV18	TRBJ1-1	NA	TGTGCCAGCTCACCGAGCGAGGACACTGAAGCTTTCTTT	CASSPSEDTEAFF
few	TRBV7-9	TRBJ2-1	NA	TGTGCCAGCAGCTACGCCGGGGACCCCGAGCAGTTCTTC	CASSYAGDPEQFF
few	TRBV5-4	TRBJ2-3	NA	TGTGCCAGCACATCTGGGACTGGGGAGCCCTTCTCAAATACGCAGTATTTT	CASTSGTGEPFSNTQYF
NA	TRBV6-5	TRBJ2-1	TRBD1	TGTGCCAGCAGCCAAACAGGGGGCTCCTACAATGAGCAGTTCTTC	CASSQTGGSYNEQFF
few	TRBV25-1	TRBJ1-6	NA	TGTGCCAGTCACCGGGACTTTAATTCACCCCTCCACTTT	CASHRDFNSPLHF
few	TRBV7-6	TRBJ2-1	NA	TGTGCCAGCAGCTCAACTCGGCAGGGCAGTAATGAGCAGTTCTTC	CASSSTRQGSNEQFF
NA	TRBV19	TRBJ2-5	NA	TGTGCCAGTAGTATTACGGGGTCTCAAGAGACCCAGTACTTC	CASSITGSQETQYF
NA	TRBV20-1	TRBJ2-7	NA	TGCAGTGCGCGCTTCGGGAGCTCCTACGAGCAGTACTTC	CSARFGSSYEQYF
few	TRBV7-2	TRBJ2-4	NA	TGTGCCAGCACCGCGCGCCCAGCCAAAAACATTCAGTACTTC	CASTARPAKNIQYF
NA	TRBV5-1	TRBJ2-1	TRBD2	TGCGCCAGCAGCTTGGTGGCTAGCGGGGGATCCTACAATGAGCAGTTCTTC	CASSLVASGGSYNEQFF
NA	TRBV5-1	TRBJ2-5	NA	TGCGCCAGCAGCTTGGAAGTCCCACCCGAGACCCAGTACTTC	CASSLEVPPETQYF
NA	TRBV5-1	TRBJ1-1	NA	TGCGCCAGCAGCTGGGACGGAGAGAACACTGAAGCTTTCTTT	CASSWDGENTEAFF
NA	TRBV5-5	TRBJ1-2	NA	TGTGCCAGCAGCTTGATAGGGGGATTTAACTATGGCTACACCTTC	CASSLIGGFNYGYTF
NA	TRBV7-2	TRBJ2-1	TRBD2	TGTGCCAGCAGCTTTGGACTAGCGATAGGGGAGCAGTTCTTC	CASSFGLAIGEQFF
few	TRBV7-9	TRBJ1-2	TRBD1	TGTGCCAGCAGCCCAGGACAGGGGGCCCTGATCGGCTATGGCTACACCTTC	CASSPGQGALIGYGYTF
NA	TRBV18	TRBJ1-2	NA	TGTGCCAGCTCACCCGGGGGCGCGGACTATGGCTACACCTTC	CASSPGGADYGYTF
few	TRBV6-2/TRBV6-3	TRBJ2-5	TRBD1	TGTGCCAGCAGTTTCCGGACAGGGCAGTACTTC	CASSFRTGQYF
few	TRBV6-6	TRBJ1-6	NA	TGTGCCAGCGGCCAGGATAGTTCACCCCTCCACTTT	CASGQDSSPLHF
NA	TRBV5-1	TRBJ2-1	TRBD2	TGCGCCAGCAGCAGGAGCGGGATAGGGGAGGAGCAGTTCTTC	CASSRSGIGEEQFF
NA	TRBV4-2	TRBJ2-1	TRBD2	TGTGCCAGCAGCCCCGGGACTAGCGGGGGGAATGAGCAGTTCTTC	CASSPGTSGGNEQFF